These T cell receptor beta chains were read from a single sample in a study of beta chain features in type 1 diabetes. The method was immunoSEQ multiplex PCR; TCRdb's version includes in-frame clones alone and lacks a portion of them. The profile shows roughly 500,000 clones, around 30% of them singletons. The specimen was naive CD4+ T cells from blood. All receptors derive from a man between 18 and 29 years old in good health. The CDR3 runs from the conserved cysteine through the conserved F or W.

V gene	J gene	CDR3 protein
TRBV29-1	TRBJ1-4	CSVEEQAGEKLFF
TRBV15	TRBJ1-2	CATSAGRPRDYGYTF
TRBV7-2	TRBJ1-2	CASSLREHYYGYTF
TRBV4-3	NA	CASSQNALAELAYEQYF
TRBV30	TRBJ2-7	CAWTQSSYEQYF
TRBV14	TRBJ2-3	CASSQWTGTDTQYF
TRBV28	TRBJ2-1	CASSSKTLSSYNEQFF
TRBV5-1	TRBJ2-5	CASSFKAGDETQYF
TRBV30	TRBJ2-7	CAWRTGAHYEQYF
TRBV28	TRBJ2-5	CASSFFEETQYF
TRBV29-1	TRBJ1-1	CSVGKGQGGEAFF
TRBV4-1	TRBJ2-2	CASSNTGELFF
TRBV29-1	TRBJ2-5	CSVVGTEETQYF
TRBV29-1	TRBJ1-2	CSVTTSAYGYTF
TRBV30	TRBJ2-5	CAWTSGRAIRETQYF
TRBV7-2	TRBJ2-3	CASSSRGTTDTQYF
TRBV6-1	TRBJ2-7	CASSRQGTEQYF
TRBV7-9	TRBJ2-1	CASSSGLAGGIVGDEQFF
TRBV7-2	TRBJ2-1	CASSLARTTSGAYNEQFF
TRBV5-1	TRBJ2-1	CASSLGLAGAAYNEQFF
TRBV29-1	TRBJ1-2	CSVEDRGPNGYTF
TRBV10-3	TRBJ2-3	CAAVTEPSTDTQYF
TRBV9	TRBJ2-3	CASSVDTGGTDTQYF
TRBV27	TRBJ2-7	CASSSWGYEQYF
TRBV7-2	TRBJ2-4	CASSLKGADIQYF
TRBV18	TRBJ2-7	CASSPPDGGLAGVISYEQYF
TRBV28	TRBJ2-1	CASSFLAGGRNEQFF
TRBV30	TRBJ1-1	CAWSENTGEGAFF
TRBV29-1	TRBJ1-4	CSVPSGVDNEKLFF
TRBV30	TRBJ1-1	CAWSRRENTEAFF
TRBV7-2	TRBJ1-5	CASSPASHSGQPQHF
TRBV30	TRBJ1-1	CAYTGSRGTEAFF
TRBV11-3	TRBJ1-1	CASSLEFRTEAFF
TRBV30	TRBJ2-7	CAWSRDRGSSYEQYF
TRBV15	TRBJ1-1	CATSREPGMNTEAFF
TRBV7-3	TRBJ2-5	CASSLTRGTQYF
TRBV18	TRBJ2-3	CASSPAGSTDTQYF
TRBV7-9	TRBJ2-5	CASSLSGHWQETQYF
TRBV29-1	TRBJ1-5	CSVGTGGDQPQHF
TRBV7-9	TRBJ1-2	CASSLFDRAGYTF
TRBV9	TRBJ2-1	CASSLTSGIYNEQFF
TRBV9	TRBJ2-1	CASSVGGSPSSGSFYNEQFF
TRBV30	TRBJ2-3	CASERDTQYF
TRBV29-1	TRBJ2-5	CSVDQGAVEQYF
TRBV5-4	TRBJ2-4	CASSLVWQGKNIQYF
TRBV6-5	TRBJ1-1	CASSSGQKQNTEAFF
TRBV29-1	TRBJ2-7	CSAGGQYEQYF
TRBV4-3	TRBJ2-7	CASSQDVRLAEYF
TRBV7-9	TRBJ2-3	CASSFLAGGLTDTQYF
TRBV7-8	TRBJ2-2	CASSPRTVNTGELFF
TRBV29-1	TRBJ2-2	CSVEGNANTGELFF
TRBV11-2	TRBJ2-4	CASSSGKNIQYF
TRBV19	TRBJ1-5	CASTRSRGGNQPQHF
TRBV7-2	TRBJ2-5	CASSLLAGETQYF